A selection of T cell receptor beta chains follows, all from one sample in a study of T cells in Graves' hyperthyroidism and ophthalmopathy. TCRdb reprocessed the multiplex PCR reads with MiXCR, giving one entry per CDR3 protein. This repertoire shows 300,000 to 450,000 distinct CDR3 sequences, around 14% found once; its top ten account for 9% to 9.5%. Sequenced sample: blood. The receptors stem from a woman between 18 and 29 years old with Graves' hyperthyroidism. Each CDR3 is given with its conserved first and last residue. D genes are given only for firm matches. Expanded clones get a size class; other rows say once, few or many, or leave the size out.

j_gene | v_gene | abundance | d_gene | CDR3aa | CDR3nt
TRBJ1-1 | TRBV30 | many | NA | CAWSLILWRFRDTEAFF | TGTGCCTGGAGTTTAATACTCTGGAGGTTCAGGGACACTGAAGCTTTCTTT
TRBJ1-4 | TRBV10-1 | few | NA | CASVHTTATNEKLFF | TGCGCCAGCGTGCATACAACCGCAACTAATGAAAAACTGTTTTTT
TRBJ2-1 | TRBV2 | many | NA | CASGLGGAYNEQFF | TGTGCCAGCGGCCTGGGGGGGGCTTACAATGAGCAGTTCTTC
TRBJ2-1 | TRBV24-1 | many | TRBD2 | CATSDSGTSGYNEQFF | TGTGCCACCAGTGATTCCGGGACTAGCGGTTACAATGAGCAGTTCTTC
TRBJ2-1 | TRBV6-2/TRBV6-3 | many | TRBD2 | CASSYKPSGFYNEQFF | TGTGCCAGCAGTTACAAGCCTAGCGGATTCTACAATGAGCAGTTCTTC
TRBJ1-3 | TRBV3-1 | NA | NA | CAGSQYSGNTIYF | TGTGCCGGCAGCCAATACTCTGGAAACACCATATATTTT
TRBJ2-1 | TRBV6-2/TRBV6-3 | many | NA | CASRTNQGGKVYEQFF | TGTGCCAGCAGGACAAATCAAGGTGGAAAAGTCTATGAGCAGTTCTTC
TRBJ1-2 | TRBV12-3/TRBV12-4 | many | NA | CASSLGGWDGYTF | TGTGCCAGCAGTCTTGGAGGTTGGGATGGCTACACCTTC
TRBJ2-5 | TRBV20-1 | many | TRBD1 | CSARDLGQGWQETQYF | TGCAGTGCTAGAGACCTGGGACAGGGGTGGCAAGAGACCCAGTACTTC
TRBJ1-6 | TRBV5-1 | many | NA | CASSLQSSYNSPLHF | TGCGCCAGCAGCTTGCAGAGCTCCTATAATTCACCCCTCCACTTT
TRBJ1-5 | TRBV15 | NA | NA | CATSWTSDSNQPQHF | TGTGCCACCAGCTGGACAAGCGATAGCAATCAGCCCCAGCATTTT
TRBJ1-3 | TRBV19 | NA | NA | CASRPMASSGNTIYF | TGTGCCAGCCGGCCGATGGCCAGCTCTGGAAACACCATATATTTT
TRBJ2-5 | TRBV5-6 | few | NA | CASSWKVEETQYF | TGTGCCAGCAGTTGGAAGGTCGAGGAGACCCAGTACTTC
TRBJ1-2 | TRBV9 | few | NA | CASSADFYGYTF | TGTGCCAGCAGCGCCGATTTCTATGGCTACACCTTC
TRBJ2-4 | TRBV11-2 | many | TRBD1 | CASSSGTGDFKNIQYF | TGTGCCAGCAGCTCCGGGACAGGGGATTTCAAAAACATTCAGTACTTC
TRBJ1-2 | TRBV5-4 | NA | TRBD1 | CASSDPRQGHGYTF | TGTGCCAGCAGCGATCCGAGACAGGGTCATGGCTACACCTTC
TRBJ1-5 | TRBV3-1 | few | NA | CASSQDYIDEPQHF | TGTGCCAGCAGCCAAGATTACATTGATGAGCCCCAGCATTTT
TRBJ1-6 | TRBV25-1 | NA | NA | CASSEYADSPLHF | TGTGCCAGCAGTGAATATGCCGATTCACCCCTCCACTTT
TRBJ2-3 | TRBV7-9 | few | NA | CASSPTTNMDTQYF | TGTGCCAGCAGCCCTACGACTAACATGGATACGCAGTATTTT
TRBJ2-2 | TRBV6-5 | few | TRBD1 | CASSYSRTGGHGELFF | TGTGCCAGCAGTTACTCTCGGACAGGGGGTCACGGGGAGCTGTTTTTT
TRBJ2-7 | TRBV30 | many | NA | CAWRGLNYEQYF | TGTGCCTGGAGAGGACTCAACTACGAGCAGTACTTC
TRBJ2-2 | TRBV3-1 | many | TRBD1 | CASSRTGANTGELFF | TGTGCCAGCAGCCGGACAGGGGCGAACACCGGGGAGCTGTTTTTT
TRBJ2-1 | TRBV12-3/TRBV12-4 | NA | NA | CASSYLADSYNEQFF | TGTGCCAGCAGTTATCTAGCCGACTCCTACAATGAGCAGTTCTTC
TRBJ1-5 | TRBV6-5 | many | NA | CASSYSQVGQPQHF | TGTGCCAGCAGTTACTCGCAGGTCGGACAGCCCCAGCATTTT
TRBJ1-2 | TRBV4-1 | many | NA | CASSQSTGNGYTF | TGCGCCAGCAGCCAATCAACGGGGAATGGCTACACCTTC
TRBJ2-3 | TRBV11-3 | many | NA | CASSPGWRGTDTQYF | TGTGCCAGCAGCCCAGGCTGGCGCGGGACAGATACGCAGTATTTT
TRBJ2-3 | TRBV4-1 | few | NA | CASSQEARDTVSRTDTQYF | TGCGCCAGCAGCCAAGAAGCGCGAGACACCGTTTCCAGGACAGATACGCAGTATTTT
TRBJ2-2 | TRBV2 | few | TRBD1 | CASSGDRAIPGELFF | TGTGCCAGCAGTGGGGACAGGGCCATACCCGGGGAGCTGTTTTTT
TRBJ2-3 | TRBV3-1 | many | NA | CASSQDLSGVSTDTQYF | TGTGCCAGCAGCCAAGATTTGTCGGGGGTCAGCACAGATACGCAGTATTTT
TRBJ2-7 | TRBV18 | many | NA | CASSSTPTGGGYEQYF | TGTGCCAGCTCATCCACTCCGACCGGGGGTGGGTACGAGCAGTACTTC
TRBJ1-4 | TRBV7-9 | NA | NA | CASSERGKGIEEKLFF | TGTGCCAGCAGCGAGAGGGGCAAAGGGATAGAGGAAAAACTGTTTTTT
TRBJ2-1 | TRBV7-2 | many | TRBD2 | CASSRTSGRTDEQFF | TGTGCCAGCAGCCGTACTAGCGGGAGGACCGATGAGCAGTTCTTC
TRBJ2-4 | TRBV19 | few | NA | CASSPADGNIQYF | TGTGCCAGTAGTCCCGCGGACGGAAACATTCAGTACTTC
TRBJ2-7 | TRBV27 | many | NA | CASVGAPSYEQYF | TGTGCCAGCGTGGGGGCGCCGTCCTACGAGCAGTACTTC
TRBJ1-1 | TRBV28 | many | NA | CASSYWDGRGTEAFF | TGTGCCAGCAGTTATTGGGACGGTCGGGGCACTGAAGCTTTCTTT
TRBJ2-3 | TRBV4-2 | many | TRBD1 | CASSRHGGGQGTDTQYF | TGTGCCAGCAGCCGCCACGGGGGGGGACAGGGGACAGATACGCAGTATTTT
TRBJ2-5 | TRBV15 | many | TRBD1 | CATSLRTGQTGYFGEETQYF | TGTGCCACCAGCCTACGGACAGGGCAAACGGGGTACTTTGGGGAAGAGACCCAGTACTTC
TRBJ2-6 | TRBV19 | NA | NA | CASSVLIGANVLTF | TGTGCCAGTAGTGTGTTAATCGGGGCCAACGTCCTGACTTTC
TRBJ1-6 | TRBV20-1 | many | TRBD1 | CSATDRGIGLNSPLHF | TGCAGTGCTACGGACAGGGGCATAGGACTCAATTCACCCCTCCACTTT
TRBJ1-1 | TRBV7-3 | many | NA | CASSLSRDDTEAFF | TGTGCCAGCAGCTTAAGCCGGGATGACACTGAAGCTTTCTTT
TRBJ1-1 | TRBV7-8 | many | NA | CASSAPGWERTEAFF | TGTGCCAGCAGCGCTCCAGGGTGGGAAAGGACTGAAGCTTTCTTT